This passage covers 16 T cell receptor beta chains from one sample sequenced in a study of shared clonotypes between healthy human individuals. Assay: immunoSEQ multiplex PCR; the TCRdb copy retains only in-frame clones and omits some. The table has roughly 700,000 clones, around 72% seen once. The sample comprised memory CD4+ T cells sorted from blood. Subset specified: CD45RA-negative fraction. The receptors originated from a woman aged 25 to 45 in good health.

This clone showed up just a few times. The V call is TRBV7-7, the J call TRBJ2-1; 11 bases line up with TRBD1. From germline, CDR1 is SSHAT and CDR2 FNYEAQ (reference sequence). V gave up 5 bases and J gave up 8 bases; unmatched junction bases: 5. The CDR3 runs to 14 residues. The CDR3: CASSAGQGVDEQFF. CDR3 coding DNA: TGTGCCAGCAGCGCGGGACAGGGGGTCGATGAGCAGTTCTTC.

The gene calls are TRBV11-2 and TRBJ2-1; maybe TRBD2 (6 bases). Trimming shortened V by 1 base and J by 3 bases, and 19 bases separated the two germline ends. The CDR3 is 18 residues long. Germline V CDR1 and CDR2: SGHAT, FQNNGV. In DNA, the CDR3 is TGTGCCAGCAGCTTAGGTGGGGGGTTAGCGACCCTCTACAATGAGCAGTTCTTC. It yields the protein CASSLGGGLATLYNEQFF.

The genes are TRBV7-2 and TRBJ2-7, with 8 bases aligning to TRBD1. Germline V CDR1 and CDR2: SGHTA, FQGNSA. This CDR3 has 15 residues. J lost 2 bases, V lost 9 bases, and 12 bases had no gene match. CDR3 in DNA: TGTGCCAGTATGGGGCGGGACAGGCCGACCTACGAGCAGTACTTC. It is translated as CASMGRDRPTYEQYF.

The J gene is TRBJ2-7, the V gene TRBV5-1; D gene uncertain. V was clipped by 1 base and J by 0 bases, with 14 bases between them. The length of the CDR3 is 16 residues. Germline CDR1 reads SGHRS; CDR2 reads YFSETQ. The chain's CDR3 is CASSLFGSESSYEQYF. The DNA of the CDR3 is TGCGCCAGCAGCTTGTTTGGGTCGGAGAGCTCCTACGAGCAGTACTTC.

The rearrangement links TRBV12-5 to TRBJ2-3; 11 bases agree with TRBD2. V was pared by 6 bases and J by 3 bases, with 5 bases of the junction left unmatched. From germline, CDR1 is LGHNT and CDR2 FRNRAP. The CDR3 spans 15 residues. The CDR3 region has the DNA TGTGCTAGTGGGACCGGGACTAGCGGAACAGATACGCAGTATTTT. The encoded protein is CASGTGTSGTDTQYF.

CDR3 in amino acids: CASSPSQGGREQFF. CDR3 sequence (DNA): TGTGCCAGCAGTCCATCACAGGGGGGCCGTGAGCAGTTCTTC. The genes are TRBV6-5 and TRBJ2-1; 8 nucleotides agree with TRBD1. This CDR3 region has 14 residues. The germline V gene has CDR1 MNHEY and CDR2 SVGAGI. Trimming took 5 bases from V and 9 from J; bases not matched to a gene: 9.

This sequence joins TRBV4-1 and TRBJ2-6; 9 nucleotides agree with TRBD2. The CDR3 is 18 amino acids. Germline trimming cut 3 bases from V and 0 bases from J; bases unmatched to any gene: 6. Germline-derived CDR1 and CDR2 are MGHRA and YSYEKL. The CDR3: CASSHGLARDSGANVLTF. The CDR3 nucleotides read TGCGCCAGCAGCCACGGACTAGCGAGAGACTCTGGGGCCAACGTCCTGACTTTC.

J is TRBJ1-5 and V is TRBV6-1, with D possibly matching TRBD1 (5 bases). The CDR3 sequence is 15 residues long. In germline, CDR1 is MNHNS, CDR2 SASEGT. Trimming pared 2 bases from V and 3 bases from J, leaving 11 bases between. This CDR3 is CASSELDIDNQPQHF. The CDR3 region has the DNA TGTGCCAGCAGTGAACTGGACATAGACAATCAGCCCCAGCATTTT.

The chain recombines TRBV28 with TRBJ1-1, with 7 bases aligning to TRBD1. The germline gives CDR1 MDHEN, CDR2 SYDVKM. The CDR3 has 14 residues. Losses at the gene ends were 5 bases for V and 3 bases for J; bases not matched to a gene: 6. CDR3 bases: TGTGCCAGCAGTCTCCTTGACAGGGACACTGAAGCTTTCTTT. It yields the protein CASSLLDRDTEAFF.

The chain links TRBV5-1 to TRBJ2-2, with D perhaps matching TRBD2 (5 bases). V lost 0 bases to trimming and J lost 3 bases, with 9 bases between them. This CDR3 region has 15 residues. Germline V gives CDR1 SGHRS, CDR2 YFSETQ. As DNA, the CDR3 is TGCGCCAGCAGCTTGGGAACTAGTTACACCGGGGAGCTGTTTTTT. Protein product: CASSLGTSYTGELFF.

This rearrangement joins TRBV19 to TRBJ2-7, with TRBD1 matching 9 bases. V gave up 8 bases and J gave up 1 base; unmatched junction bases: 6. The germline V gene has CDR1 LNHDA and CDR2 SQIVND (reference sequence). The CDR3 is made up of 14 amino acids. CDR3 coding DNA: TGTGCCAGTCCTCCCGGGACAGGGTCCTACGAGCAGTACTTC. Residues: CASPPGTGSYEQYF.

The J gene is TRBJ1-1, the V gene TRBV6-1, with D possibly matching TRBD1 (6 bases). The CDR3 has 15 residues. The V end was cut by 7 bases, the J end by 4 bases, with 19 bases between. The germline V gene has CDR1 MNHNS and CDR2 SASEGT. This chain's CDR3 is CASMVGWGARTEAFF. As DNA, the CDR3 is TGTGCCAGCATGGTGGGTTGGGGGGCGCGCACTGAAGCTTTCTTT.

The chain couples TRBV6-5 to TRBJ2-4; TRBD2 matches at 9 bases. The CDR3 covers 15 residues. The germline V gene encodes CDR1 MNHEY and CDR2 SVGAGI. V was pared by 0 bases and J by 11 bases, with 8 bases of the junction left unmatched. The CDR3 here is CASSYSSSGGDLQYF. The DNA for the CDR3 is TGTGCCAGCAGTTACTCGAGTAGCGGGGGCGACCTTCAGTACTTC.

V and J are TRBV6-5 and TRBJ2-7; maybe TRBD2 (5 bases). Germline CDR1 MNHEY, CDR2 SVGAGI. V was cut by 5 bases and J by 1 base, with 15 bases left in between. The CDR3 covers 15 residues. The CDR3 DNA sequence: TGTGCCAGCAGTACAAATCCGACTAATTCCTACGAGCAGTACTTC. Translating gives CASSTNPTNSYEQYF.

The rearrangement joins TRBV27 to TRBJ1-5, with D unresolved. The V and J ends lost 2 bases and 4 bases respectively, with 9 bases between them. The CDR3 is 14 amino acids. Germline V lookup: CDR1 MNHEY, CDR2 SMNVEV (reference sequence). DNA for the CDR3: TGTGCCAGCAGTTTAATTCCGGGGAATCAGCCCCAGCATTTT. Its translation: CASSLIPGNQPQHF.

The V gene is TRBV5-6, the J gene TRBJ1-1; D remains unclear. Germline CDR1 SGHDT, CDR2 YYEEEE. CDR3 length equals 15 residues. Trimming cost V 4 bases and J 0 bases, with 13 bases left between them. CDR3 region: CASSPLGLLNTEAFF. In nucleotides, the CDR3 is TGTGCCAGCAGCCCGCTCGGGCTTTTGAACACTGAAGCTTTCTTT.